This T cell receptor (beta chain) was sequenced during a study of T cell responses to AZD1222 COVID-19 vaccine. Profiled with immunoSEQ multiplex PCR; TCRdb holds only in-frame clones, not every one. Of around 150,000 clones detected, about 90% appear once; the ten largest clones hold about 5%. CDR3 length equals 17 residues. V gave up 0 bases and J gave up 3 bases; unmatched junction bases: 10. The germline V gene has CDR1 LGHNA and CDR2 YNFKEQ. The sample here was peripheral blood, taken on day 0 of AZD1222 vaccination. The chain has TRBV4-2 and TRBJ2-7, with 8 bases fitting TRBD2. This receptor was taken from an adult in good health. The DNA for the CDR3 is TGTGCCAGCAGCCAAGAATATCCGGGGGGGGAGATCTACGAGCAGTACTTC. It is translated as CASSQEYPGGEIYEQYF.